Described below is a single T cell receptor (beta chain) sequence and its context. This CDR3 has 14 amino acids. CDR1 and CDR2 from the germline V gene are SQVTM and ANQGSEA. Trimming removed 5 bases at V and 0 bases at J, with 10 bases between. This record belongs to a study of T cells in lung cancer brain metastases. The wider study: Between primary and metastasis resection, about 90% of the 20 patients were untreated.

Marked H&E slides guided macrodissection of tumor areas from about five unstained, deparaffinized roughly 9.7 um sections. TCRdb keeps only in-frame clones here, not all; method: immunoSEQ multiplex PCR. Found here are under 2,500 clones, just under 95% of them singletons; the top ten hold roughly 5%. This rearrangement joins TRBV29-1 to TRBJ2-2; D remains ambiguous. This receptor was obtained from a woman in her twenties or thirties with non-small cell lung cancer. The sample comprised tumor tissue from the primary lung tumor. This CDR3 reads CSVLRVANTGELFF. The CDR3 DNA reads TGCAGCGTTCTAAGGGTCGCGAACACCGGGGAGCTGTTTTTT.